This TCR beta chain was documented in a study of blood T cell repertoires in COVID-19. Study-level information: In each case, the material was cDNA or gDNA derived from T cells, B-cell-depleted T cells, or PBMCs.

In the study's own analysis: Amplification from reference gene primers served as the basis for estimated nucleated cell counts. Sequencing used immunoSEQ multiplex PCR; TCRdb keeps in-frame clones, though not all of them. V and J calls and clone size are given by that table; D and trimming were obtained from the DNA. The sample consists of under 200,000 clones, roughly 78% of them appearing once. The CDR3 totals 13 residues. The V end was cut by 6 bases, the J end by 4 bases, with 11 bases between. Patients of the Seattle cohort, enrolled during active infection, were followed longitudinally. Sequencing input: peripheral blood. The rearrangement links TRBV12-3 or TRBV12-4 to TRBJ2-3; tentatively, D is TRBD1 (6 bases). This receptor was taken from a woman aged 55-70 years with COVID-19, enrolled during active disease. The CDR3 sequence: CASSIRGSDTQYF. The CDR3 DNA is TGTGCCAGCAGCATCAGGGGTTCAGATACGCAGTATTTT.